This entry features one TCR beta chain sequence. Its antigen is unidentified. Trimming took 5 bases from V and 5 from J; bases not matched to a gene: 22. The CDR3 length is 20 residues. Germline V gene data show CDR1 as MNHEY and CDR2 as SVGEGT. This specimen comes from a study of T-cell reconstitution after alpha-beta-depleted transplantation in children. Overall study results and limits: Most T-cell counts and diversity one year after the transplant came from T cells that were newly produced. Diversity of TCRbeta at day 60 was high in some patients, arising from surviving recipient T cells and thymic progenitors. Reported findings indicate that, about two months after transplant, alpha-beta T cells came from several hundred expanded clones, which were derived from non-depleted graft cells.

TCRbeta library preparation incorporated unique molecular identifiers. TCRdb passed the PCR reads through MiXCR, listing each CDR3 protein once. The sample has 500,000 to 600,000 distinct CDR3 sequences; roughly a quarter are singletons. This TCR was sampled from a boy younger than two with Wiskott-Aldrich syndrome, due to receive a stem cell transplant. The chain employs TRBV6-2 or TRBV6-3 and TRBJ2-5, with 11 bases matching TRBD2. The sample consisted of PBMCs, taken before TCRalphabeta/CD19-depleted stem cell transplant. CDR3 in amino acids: CASSHSFGVAGGPLRETQYF. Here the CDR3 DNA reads TGTGCCAGCAGTCATAGTTTCGGGGTAGCGGGAGGGCCCTTACGGGAGACCCAGTACTTC.